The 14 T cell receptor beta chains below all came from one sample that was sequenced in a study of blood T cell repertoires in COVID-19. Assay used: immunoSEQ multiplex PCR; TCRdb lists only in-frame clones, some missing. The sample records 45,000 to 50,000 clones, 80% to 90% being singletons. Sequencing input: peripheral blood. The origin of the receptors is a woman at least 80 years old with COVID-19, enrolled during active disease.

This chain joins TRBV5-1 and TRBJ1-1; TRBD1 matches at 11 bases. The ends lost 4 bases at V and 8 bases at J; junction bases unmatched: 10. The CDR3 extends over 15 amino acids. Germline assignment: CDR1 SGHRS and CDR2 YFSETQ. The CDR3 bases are TGCGCCAGCAGCCCGTCCACAGGGACAGGGGGGGAAGCTTTCTTT. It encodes CASSPSTGTGGEAFF.

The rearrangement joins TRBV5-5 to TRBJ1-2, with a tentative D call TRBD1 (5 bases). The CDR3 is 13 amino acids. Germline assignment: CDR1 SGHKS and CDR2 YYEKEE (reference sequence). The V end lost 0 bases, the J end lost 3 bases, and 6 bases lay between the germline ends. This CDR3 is CASSLAGYYGYTF. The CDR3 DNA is TGTGCCAGCAGCTTGGCAGGGTACTATGGCTACACCTTC. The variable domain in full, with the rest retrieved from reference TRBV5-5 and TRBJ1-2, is DAGVTQSPTHLIKTRGQQVTLRCSPISGHKSVSWYQQVLGQGPQFIFQYYEKEERGRGNFPDRFSARQFPNYSSELNVNALLLGDSALYLCASSLAGYYGYTFGSGTRLTVV.

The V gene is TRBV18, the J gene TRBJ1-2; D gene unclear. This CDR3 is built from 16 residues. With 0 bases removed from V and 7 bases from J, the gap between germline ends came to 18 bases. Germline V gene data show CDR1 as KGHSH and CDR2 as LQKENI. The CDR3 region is CASSPPSGDPGGGYTF. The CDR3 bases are TGTGCCAGCTCACCACCCTCCGGGGATCCCGGTGGTGGCTACACCTTC.

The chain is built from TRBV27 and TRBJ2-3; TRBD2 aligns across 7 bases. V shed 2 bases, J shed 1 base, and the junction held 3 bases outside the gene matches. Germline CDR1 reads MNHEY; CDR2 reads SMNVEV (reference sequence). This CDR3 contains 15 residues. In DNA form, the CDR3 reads TGTGCCAGCAGTTTACTAGCGGAGGGCACAGATACGCAGTATTTT. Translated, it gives CASSLLAEGTDTQYF.

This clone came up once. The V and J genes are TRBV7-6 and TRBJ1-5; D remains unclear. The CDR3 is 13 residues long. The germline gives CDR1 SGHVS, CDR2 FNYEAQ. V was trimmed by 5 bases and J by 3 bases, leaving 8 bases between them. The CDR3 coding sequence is TGTGCCAGCAGCCAACAGTCCAATCAGCCCCAGCATTTT. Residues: CASSQQSNQPQHF.

The CDR3 here is CASSPGQQETQYF. CDR3 coding DNA: TGTGCCAGCTCACCGGGACAGCAAGAGACCCAGTACTTC. V usage is TRBV18 and J usage is TRBJ2-5; 7 bases fit TRBD1. CDR1 is KGHSH and CDR2 is LQKENI in the germline V gene. The CDR3 spans 13 residues. The junction had 0 bases not matched to a gene; V was cut back by 3 bases and J by 2 bases. Full variable domain (remainder filled in from reference TRBV18 and TRBJ2-5): NAGVMQNPRHLVRRRGQEARLRCSPMKGHSHVYWYRQLPEEGLKFMVYLQKENIIDESGMPKERFSAEFPKEGPSILRIQQVVRGDSAAYFCASSPGQQETQYFGPGTRLLVL.

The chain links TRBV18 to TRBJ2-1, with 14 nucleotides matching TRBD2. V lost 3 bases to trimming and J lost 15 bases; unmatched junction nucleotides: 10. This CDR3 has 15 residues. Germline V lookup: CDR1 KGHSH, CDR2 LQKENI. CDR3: CASSPPGLAGESLFF. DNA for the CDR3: TGTGCCAGCTCACCTCCGGGACTAGCGGGGGAGAGCTTGTTCTTC. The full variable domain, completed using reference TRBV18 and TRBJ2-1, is NAGVMQNPRHLVRRRGQEARLRCSPMKGHSHVYWYRQLPEEGLKFMVYLQKENIIDESGMPKERFSAEFPKEGPSILRIQQVVRGDSAAYFCASSPPGLAGESLFFGPGTRLTVL.

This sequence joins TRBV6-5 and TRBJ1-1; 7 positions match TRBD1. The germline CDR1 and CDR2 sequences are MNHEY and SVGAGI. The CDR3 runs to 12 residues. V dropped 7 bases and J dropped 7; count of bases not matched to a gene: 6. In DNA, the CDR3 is TGTGCCAGCAACAAACAGGGGTTTGAAGCTTTCTTT. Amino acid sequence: CASNKQGFEAFF.

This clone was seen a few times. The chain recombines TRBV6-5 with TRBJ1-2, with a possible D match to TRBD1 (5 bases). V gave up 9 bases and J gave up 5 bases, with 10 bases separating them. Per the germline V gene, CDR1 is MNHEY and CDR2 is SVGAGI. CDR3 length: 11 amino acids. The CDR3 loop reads CASSGKYGYTF. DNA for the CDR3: TGTGCCAGTTCAGGGAAATATGGCTACACCTTC.

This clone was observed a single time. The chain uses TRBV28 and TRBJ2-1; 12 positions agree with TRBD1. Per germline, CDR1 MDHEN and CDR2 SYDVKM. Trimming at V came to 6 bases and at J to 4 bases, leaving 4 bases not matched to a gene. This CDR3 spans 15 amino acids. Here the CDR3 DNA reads TGTGCCAGCAGGGGACAGGGGGCCGCATACAATGAGCAGTTCTTC. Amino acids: CASRGQGAAYNEQFF.

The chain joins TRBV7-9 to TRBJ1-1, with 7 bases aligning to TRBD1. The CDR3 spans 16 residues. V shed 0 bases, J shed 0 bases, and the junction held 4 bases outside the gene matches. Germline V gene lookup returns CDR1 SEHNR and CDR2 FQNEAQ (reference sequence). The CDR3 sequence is CASSLAGQTMNTEAFF. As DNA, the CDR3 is TGTGCCAGCAGCTTAGCGGGACAGACTATGAACACTGAAGCTTTCTTT.

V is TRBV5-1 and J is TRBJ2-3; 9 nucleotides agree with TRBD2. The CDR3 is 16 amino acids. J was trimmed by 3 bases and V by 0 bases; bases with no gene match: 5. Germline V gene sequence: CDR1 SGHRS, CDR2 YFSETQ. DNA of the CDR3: TGCGCCAGCAGCTTGGACTCCAGCGGGAGGACAGATACGCAGTATTTT. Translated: CASSLDSSGRTDTQYF.

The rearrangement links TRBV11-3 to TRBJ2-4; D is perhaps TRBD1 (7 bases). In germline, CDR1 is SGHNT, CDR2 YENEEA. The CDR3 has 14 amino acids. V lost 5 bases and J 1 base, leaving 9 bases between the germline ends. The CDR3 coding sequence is TGTGCCAGCAGCCCAGGGGGGGCCAAAAACATTCAGTACTTC. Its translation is CASSPGGAKNIQYF.

CDR3 residues: CASIGPRGTIYF. CDR3 sequence (DNA): TGTGCCAGCATTGGGCCGCGCGGGACCATATATTTT. The V and J genes are TRBV6-5 and TRBJ1-3; D is undetermined. This CDR3 is built from 12 residues. The germline V gene encodes CDR1 MNHEY and CDR2 SVGAGI. Trimming took 7 bases from V and 10 from J, leaving 14 bases between them.